This T cell receptor beta chain originates from a study of shared T cell receptors in the human thymus. TCRdb's copy holds only in-frame clones and misses some; the assay was immunoSEQ multiplex PCR. The table records hundreds of thousands of clones, around 89% of them present only once. Deletions cut 2 bases from V and 2 bases from J, with 17 bases between. Germline assignment: CDR1 MNHEY and CDR2 SMNVEV (reference sequence). CDR3 size: 17 residues. The data also belong to a second study, concerning human thymus T cells.

The TCR sequence derives from a boy younger than two with a congenital heart defect. Sequencing used thymocytes. The chain carries TRBV27 and TRBJ2-3; tentative D call: TRBD2 (6 bases). The CDR3 region is CASSLEYGSSYTDTQYF. CDR3 in DNA: TGTGCCAGCAGTTTAGAATACGGGAGTTCCTACACAGATACGCAGTATTTT.